Each of the 14 T cell receptor beta chains below was sequenced from the same sample in a study of T cells in localized non-small cell lung cancer. Profiling relied on immunoSEQ multiplex PCR, and the TCRdb table lists in-frame clones only, not all of them. Of 30,000 to 45,000 clones listed, around 81% are singletons. The sample here was peripheral blood mononuclear cells, taken before any cancer treatment. The receptors were gathered from a male donor aged 60 or over with stage II lung adenocarcinoma.

The chain links TRBV7-2 to TRBJ1-1; D ambiguous. The CDR3 runs 14 residues. V was pared by 0 bases and J by 4 bases, with 9 bases between. Germline V gives CDR1 SGHTA, CDR2 FQGNSA. This CDR3 reads CASSLAPTFTEAFF. The CDR3 DNA follows: TGTGCCAGCAGCTTAGCGCCCACTTTCACTGAAGCTTTCTTT. Using reference TRBV7-2 and TRBJ1-1 for the parts outside the CDR3, the full variable domain is GAGVSQSPSNKVTEKGKDVELRCDPISGHTALYWYRQSLGQGLEFLIYFQGNSAPDKSGLPSDRFSAERTGGSVSTLTIQRTQQEDSAVYLCASSLAPTFTEAFFGQGTRLTVV.

CDR3: CAISEQVGKETQYF. The DNA for the CDR3 is TGTGCCATCAGTGAACAGGTGGGGAAAGAGACCCAGTACTTC. The gene calls are TRBV10-3 and TRBJ2-5; D may be TRBD1 (5 bases). Per the germline V gene, CDR1 is ENHRY and CDR2 is SYGVKD. V dropped 3 bases and J dropped 3 bases, with 11 bases sitting between them. The CDR3 loop spans 14 amino acids.

This rearrangement joins TRBV7-2 to TRBJ2-2; TRBD2 might be the D (6 bases). Trimming cost V 2 bases and J 15 bases, with 19 bases left between them. Germline lookup yields CDR1 SGHTA and CDR2 FQGNSA. The CDR3 loop spans 14 amino acids. The CDR3 region is CASSLRRGDGVLFF. The CDR3 region has the DNA TGTGCCAGCAGCTTACGCCGCGGGGACGGGGTCTTGTTTTTT.

The chain couples TRBV27 to TRBJ1-1; TRBD1 matches at 9 bases. The CDR3 runs to 13 residues. Trimming took 10 bases from V and 4 from J; bases not matched to a gene: 7. Germline CDR1 is MNHEY and CDR2 is SMNVEV (reference sequence). CDR3: CATYRGQGTEAFF. For the CDR3, the DNA is TGTGCCACCTACAGGGGGCAGGGCACTGAAGCTTTCTTT.

This clone was detected only a few times. The rearrangement links TRBV10-2 to TRBJ1-2; no reliable D call. V was clipped by 5 bases and J by 0 bases, with 10 bases between them. The CDR3 length is 14 residues. The germline V gene encodes CDR1 WSHSY and CDR2 SAAADI. The CDR3 nucleotides are TGCGCCAGCAGTAACTCCCCCTCTAACTATGGCTACACCTTC. This codes for CASSNSPSNYGYTF.

The rearrangement joins TRBV5-1 to TRBJ1-4; D is ambiguous. The V end lost 2 bases, the J end lost 5 bases, and 10 bases lay between the germline ends. The CDR3 length is 14 residues. From germline, CDR1 is SGHRS and CDR2 YFSETQ. CDR3 in amino acids: CASSLIGPNEKLFF. As DNA, the CDR3 is TGCGCCAGCAGCTTAATAGGTCCGAATGAAAAACTGTTTTTT. Filled out from reference TRBV5-1 and TRBJ1-4, the complete variable domain reads KAGVTQTPRYLIKTRGQQVTLSCSPISGHRSVSWYQQTPGQGLQFLFEYFSETQRNKGNFPGRFSGRQFSNSRSEMNVSTLELGDSALYLCASSLIGPNEKLFFGSGTQLSVL.

The chain employs TRBV10-3 and TRBJ1-5; 11 bases are a match to TRBD1. Unmatched junction bases numbered 1, after V lost 6 bases and J lost 3 bases. This CDR3 has 14 residues. Germline V gives CDR1 ENHRY, CDR2 SYGVKD. The CDR3 sequence is CAIRGQGDNQPQHF. CDR3 coding DNA: TGTGCCATCAGGGGACAGGGGGACAATCAGCCCCAGCATTTT.

Only a few counts were recorded for this clone. The J gene is TRBJ2-7, the V gene TRBV19; no reliable D call. Trimming took 5 bases from V and 0 from J, leaving 11 bases between them. CDR1 LNHDA and CDR2 SQIVND come from the germline V gene (reference sequence). CDR3 length: 14 residues. The CDR3 nucleotides read TGTGCCAGTAGTCGCAGGATTAGCTCCTACGAGCAGTACTTC. Protein: CASSRRISSYEQYF.

The V and J genes are TRBV7-8 and TRBJ2-3, with TRBD2 matching over 11 bases. The germline V gene has CDR1 SGHVS and CDR2 FQNEAQ. J lost 6 bases, V lost 3 bases, and 8 bases had no gene match. The CDR3 spans 16 residues. The CDR3 here is CASSFATSGSADTQYF. The CDR3 nucleotides read TGTGCCAGCAGCTTTGCCACTAGCGGGAGTGCGGATACGCAGTATTTT.

This clone has a handful of counts. This chain uses TRBV27 with TRBJ1-2; D is uncertain. V was trimmed by 6 bases and J by 2 bases, leaving 13 bases between them. The germline CDR1 and CDR2 sequences are MNHEY and SMNVEV (reference sequence). The CDR3 length is 14 residues. CDR3 protein: CASRRTGLNYGYTF. CDR3 nucleotides: TGTGCCAGCAGGAGAACCGGGCTCAACTATGGCTACACCTTC.

V is TRBV2 and J is TRBJ2-5; 14 bases fit TRBD2. This CDR3 is 17 amino acids long. Looked up from germline, CDR1 is SNHLY and CDR2 is FYNNEI. With 6 bases clipped from V and 1 base from J, the junction kept 7 bases outside the gene matches. CDR3 DNA sequence: TGTGCCAGCAGCGACGGGACTAGCGGGAGTGTCCAAGAGACCCAGTACTTC. As protein: CASSDGTSGSVQETQYF.

The chain carries TRBV6-6 and TRBJ1-4; D is ambiguous. In germline, CDR1 is MNHNY, CDR2 SVGAGI (reference sequence). The CDR3 length is 13 residues. V dropped 6 bases and J dropped 8 bases, with 13 bases sitting between them. The DNA for the CDR3 is TGTGCCAGCAGCCGTCGGCCGGACGAAAAACTGTTTTTT. Its protein is CASSRRPDEKLFF.

This chain links TRBV19 with TRBJ1-1; a weak D match, TRBD1 (6 bases). The CDR3 is 15 amino acids. Between the trimmed V and J ends, which lost 5 bases and 7 bases, there was a span of 20 bases. CDR1 and CDR2 (germline): LNHDA, SQIVND (reference sequence). DNA of the CDR3: TGTGCCAGTAGTCCCCCCGGGGGGCGGAAACTTGAAGCTTTCTTT. This encodes CASSPPGGRKLEAFF.

The chain employs TRBV27 and TRBJ1-5; D possibly corresponds to TRBD1 (5 bases). Germline V gene data show CDR1 as MNHEY and CDR2 as SMNVEV (reference sequence). This CDR3 has 17 residues. With 2 bases removed from V and 2 bases from J, the gap between germline ends came to 16 bases. The CDR3 reads CASSLTRGVWGNQPQHF. CDR3 DNA: TGTGCCAGCAGTTTAACCCGGGGGGTGTGGGGCAATCAGCCCCAGCATTTT.